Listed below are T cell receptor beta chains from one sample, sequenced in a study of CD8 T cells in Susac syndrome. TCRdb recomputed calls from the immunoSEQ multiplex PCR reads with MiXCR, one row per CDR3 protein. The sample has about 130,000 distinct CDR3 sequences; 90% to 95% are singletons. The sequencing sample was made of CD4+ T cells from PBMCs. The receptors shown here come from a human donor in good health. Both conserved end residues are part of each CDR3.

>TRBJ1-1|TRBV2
CASRGQGDTEAFF
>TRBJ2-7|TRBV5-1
CASSPGQSRTDYEQYF
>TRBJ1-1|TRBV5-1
CASSPDGANTEAFF
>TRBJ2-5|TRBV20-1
CSARAAGGPGETQYF
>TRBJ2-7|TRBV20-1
CSASPARWPNYEQYF
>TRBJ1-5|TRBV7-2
CASSPRTGEQPQHF
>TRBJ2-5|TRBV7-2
CASSLDGLAGEKETQYF
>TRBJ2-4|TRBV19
CASNPGTSGAIQYF
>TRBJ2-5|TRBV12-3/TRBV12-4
CASSRGSGTLGETQYF
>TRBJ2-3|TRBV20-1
CSASRGTITDTQYF
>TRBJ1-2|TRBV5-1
CASSLGEPYGYTF
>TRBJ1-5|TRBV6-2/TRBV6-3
CASSYLGGNQPQHF
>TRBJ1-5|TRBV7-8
CASSYYSNQPQHF
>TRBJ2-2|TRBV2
CASSGSRVPNTGELFF
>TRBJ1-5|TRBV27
CASTPGQGTAQHF
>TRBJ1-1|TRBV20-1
CSVLRNTEAFF
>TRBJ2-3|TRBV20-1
CSAPPAGSETDTQYF
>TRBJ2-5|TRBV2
CASSGPGQSKVTQYF
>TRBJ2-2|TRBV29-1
CSVGRDVDTGELFF
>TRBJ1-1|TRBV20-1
CSATPPFGGGTEAFF
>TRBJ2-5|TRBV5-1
CASSGGRPQDGAQYF
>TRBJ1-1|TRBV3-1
CASSQVAGGARVTEAFF
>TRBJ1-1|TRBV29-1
CSVTGNTEAFF
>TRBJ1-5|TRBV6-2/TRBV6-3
CASSSGSYGRVQPQHF
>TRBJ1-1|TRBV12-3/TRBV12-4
CATRSGLKRATEAFF
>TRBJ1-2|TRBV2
CASRWTGAIYGYTF